This T cell receptor beta chain came from a study of monozygotic twins with inflammatory bowel disease. The CDR3 spans 19 residues. Germline CDR1 reads MGHDK; CDR2 reads SYGVNS. TCRdb re-analyzed the 5' RACE reads; it lists each CDR3 protein once, without DNA. The sample has about 450,000 distinct CDR3 sequences. The genes are TRBV25-1 and TRBJ1-1; without DNA, the TCRdb call of TRBD1 cannot be checked. Sequenced sample: blood. This receptor was taken from a human donor with ulcerative colitis or Crohn's disease, or a healthy co-twin of an affected twin (not recorded which). The CDR3 sequence: CASSEQDFLSVGVNTEAFF.